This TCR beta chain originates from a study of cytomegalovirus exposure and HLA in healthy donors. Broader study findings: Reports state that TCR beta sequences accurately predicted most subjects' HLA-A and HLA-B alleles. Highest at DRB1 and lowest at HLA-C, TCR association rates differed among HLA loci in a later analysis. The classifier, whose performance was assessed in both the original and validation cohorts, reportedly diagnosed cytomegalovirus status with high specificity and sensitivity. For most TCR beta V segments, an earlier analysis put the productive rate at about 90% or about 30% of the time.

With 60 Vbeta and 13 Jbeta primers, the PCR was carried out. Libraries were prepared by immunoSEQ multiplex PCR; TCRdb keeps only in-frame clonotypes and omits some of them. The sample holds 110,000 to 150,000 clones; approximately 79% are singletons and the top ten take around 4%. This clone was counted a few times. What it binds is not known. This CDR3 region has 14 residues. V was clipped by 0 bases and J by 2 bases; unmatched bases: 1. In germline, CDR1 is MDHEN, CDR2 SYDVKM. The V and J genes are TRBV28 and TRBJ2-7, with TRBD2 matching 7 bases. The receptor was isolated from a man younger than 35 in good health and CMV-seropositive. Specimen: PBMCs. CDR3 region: CASSLWGGAYEQYF. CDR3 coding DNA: TGTGCCAGCAGTTTATGGGGGGGGGCCTACGAGCAGTACTTC.